This TCR beta chain originates from a study of T cells after yellow fever vaccination. Study results and caveats: A small share of clonotypes appeared in both CD4 and CD8 compartments.

Per the germline V gene, CDR1 is SGDLS and CDR2 is YYNGEE. The CDR3 totals 15 residues. With 0 bases removed from V and 0 bases from J, the gap between germline ends came to 7 bases. To note about this clonotype: Its antigen is still unknown.

As TCR cDNA was made by 5'RACE template switching, a universal primer site and UMIs were added. TCRdb fed the 5' RACE reads into MiXCR, producing one record per CDR3 protein. The sample lists 200,000 to 300,000 distinct CDR3 sequences, 6.9% occurring once. This clonotype was sampled from a man younger than 45 who received the YFV17D yellow fever vaccine. This specimen consisted of CD4+ T cells sorted from PBMCs, obtained 15 days after the yellow fever booster vaccination. This chain links TRBV9 with TRBJ1-3; the D is unclear. Here the CDR3 DNA reads TGTGCCAGCAGCGTAGGACGGATCTCTGGAAACACCATATATTTT. The encoded protein is CASSVGRISGNTIYF.